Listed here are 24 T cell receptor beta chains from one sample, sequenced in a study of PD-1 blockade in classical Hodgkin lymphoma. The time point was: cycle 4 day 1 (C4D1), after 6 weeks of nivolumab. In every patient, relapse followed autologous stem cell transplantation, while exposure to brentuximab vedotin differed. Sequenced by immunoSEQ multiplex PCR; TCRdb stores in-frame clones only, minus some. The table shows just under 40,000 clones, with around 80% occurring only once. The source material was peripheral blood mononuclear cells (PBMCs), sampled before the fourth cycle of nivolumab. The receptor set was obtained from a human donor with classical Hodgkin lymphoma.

The CDR3 region is CASSSRGVSYEQYF. The DNA of the CDR3 is TGTGCCAGTAGCAGCCGCGGGGTTTCCTACGAGCAGTACTTC. V is TRBV5-4 and J is TRBJ2-7; tentatively, D is TRBD2 (6 bases). Germline V gives CDR1 SGHNT, CDR2 YYREEE (reference sequence). The length of the CDR3 is 14 residues. Trimming pared 8 bases from V and 1 base from J, leaving 16 bases between.

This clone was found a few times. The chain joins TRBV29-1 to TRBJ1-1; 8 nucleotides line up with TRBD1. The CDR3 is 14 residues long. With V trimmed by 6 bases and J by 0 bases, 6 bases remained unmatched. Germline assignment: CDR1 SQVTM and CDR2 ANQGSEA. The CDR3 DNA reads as TGCAGCGTACGGGACAGGACAATGAACACTGAAGCTTTCTTT. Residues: CSVRDRTMNTEAFF.

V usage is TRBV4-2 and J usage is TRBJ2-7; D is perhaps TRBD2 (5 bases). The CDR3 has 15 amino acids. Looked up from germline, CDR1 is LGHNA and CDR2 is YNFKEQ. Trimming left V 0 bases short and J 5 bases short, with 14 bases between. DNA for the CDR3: TGTGCCAGCAGCCAAGATCCTGAGGGATGGGACGAGCAGTACTTC. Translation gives CASSQDPEGWDEQYF.

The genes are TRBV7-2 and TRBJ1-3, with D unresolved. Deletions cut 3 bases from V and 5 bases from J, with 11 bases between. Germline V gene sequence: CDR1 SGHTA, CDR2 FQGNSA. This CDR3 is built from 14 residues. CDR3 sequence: CASSFGQVRNTIYF. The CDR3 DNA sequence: TGTGCCAGCAGCTTTGGTCAGGTTCGAAACACCATATATTTT.

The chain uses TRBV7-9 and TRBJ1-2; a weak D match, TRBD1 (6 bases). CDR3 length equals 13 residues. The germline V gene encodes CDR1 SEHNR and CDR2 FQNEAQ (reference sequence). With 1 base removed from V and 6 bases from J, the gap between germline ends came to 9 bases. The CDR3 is CASSLGGPNGYTF. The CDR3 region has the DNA TGTGCCAGCAGCTTAGGGGGGCCTAATGGCTACACCTTC.

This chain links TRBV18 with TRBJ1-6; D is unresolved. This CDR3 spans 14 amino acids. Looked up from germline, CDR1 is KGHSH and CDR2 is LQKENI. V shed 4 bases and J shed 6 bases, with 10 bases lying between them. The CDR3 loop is CASSRDTSNSPLHF. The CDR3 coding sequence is TGTGCCAGCTCACGCGACACCTCTAATTCACCCCTCCACTTT.

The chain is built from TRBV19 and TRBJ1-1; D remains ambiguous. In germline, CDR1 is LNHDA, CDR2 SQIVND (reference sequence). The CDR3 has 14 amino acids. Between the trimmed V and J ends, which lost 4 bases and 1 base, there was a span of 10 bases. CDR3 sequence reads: CASSTKRQNTEAFF. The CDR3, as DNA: TGTGCCAGTAGTACGAAACGACAGAACACTGAAGCTTTCTTT.

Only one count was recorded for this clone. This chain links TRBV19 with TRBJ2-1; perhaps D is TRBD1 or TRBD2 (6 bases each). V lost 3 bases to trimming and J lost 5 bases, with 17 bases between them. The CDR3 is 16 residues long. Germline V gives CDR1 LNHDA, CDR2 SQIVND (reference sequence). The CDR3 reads CASSMVLGGWDNEQFF. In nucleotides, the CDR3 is TGTGCCAGTAGTATGGTTTTGGGGGGCTGGGACAATGAGCAGTTCTTC.

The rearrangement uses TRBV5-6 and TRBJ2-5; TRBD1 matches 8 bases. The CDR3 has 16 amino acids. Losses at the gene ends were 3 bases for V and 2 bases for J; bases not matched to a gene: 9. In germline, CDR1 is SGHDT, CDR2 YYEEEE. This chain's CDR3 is CASSYLGQANQETQYF. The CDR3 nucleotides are TGTGCCAGCAGCTACCTGGGACAGGCGAATCAAGAGACCCAGTACTTC.

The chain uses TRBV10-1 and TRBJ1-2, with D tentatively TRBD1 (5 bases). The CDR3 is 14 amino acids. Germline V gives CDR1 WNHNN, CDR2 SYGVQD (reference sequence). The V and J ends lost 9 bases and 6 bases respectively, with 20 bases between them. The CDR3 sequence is CASPSQGVNNGYTF. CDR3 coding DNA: TGCGCCAGTCCTTCTCAAGGGGTGAATAATGGCTACACCTTC.

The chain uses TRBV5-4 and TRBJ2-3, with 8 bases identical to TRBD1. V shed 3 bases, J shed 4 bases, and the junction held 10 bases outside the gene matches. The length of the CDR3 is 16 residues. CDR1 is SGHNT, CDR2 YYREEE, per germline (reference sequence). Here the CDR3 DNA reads TGTGCCAGCAGCTCCCCGGTACAGGGGGTTGCAGATACGCAGTATTTT. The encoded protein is CASSSPVQGVADTQYF.

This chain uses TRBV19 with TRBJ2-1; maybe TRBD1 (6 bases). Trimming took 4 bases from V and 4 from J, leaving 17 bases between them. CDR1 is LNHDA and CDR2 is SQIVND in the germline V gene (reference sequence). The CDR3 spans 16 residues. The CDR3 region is CASSNIRTVVYNEQFF. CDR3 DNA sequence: TGTGCCAGTAGTAATATCAGGACAGTCGTATACAATGAGCAGTTCTTC.

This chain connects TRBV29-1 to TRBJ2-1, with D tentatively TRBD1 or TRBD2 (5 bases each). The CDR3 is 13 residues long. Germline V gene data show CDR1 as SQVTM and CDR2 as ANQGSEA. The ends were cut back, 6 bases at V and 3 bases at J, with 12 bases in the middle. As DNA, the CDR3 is TGCAGCGTGGGACGAACGGGCTACAATGAGCAGTTCTTC. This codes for CSVGRTGYNEQFF.

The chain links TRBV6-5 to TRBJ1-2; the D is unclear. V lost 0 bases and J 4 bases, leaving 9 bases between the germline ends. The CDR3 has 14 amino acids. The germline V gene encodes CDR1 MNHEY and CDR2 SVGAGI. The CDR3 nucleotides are TGTGCCAGCAGTTACTCGACGGACCCCTATGGCTACACCTTC. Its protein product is CASSYSTDPYGYTF.

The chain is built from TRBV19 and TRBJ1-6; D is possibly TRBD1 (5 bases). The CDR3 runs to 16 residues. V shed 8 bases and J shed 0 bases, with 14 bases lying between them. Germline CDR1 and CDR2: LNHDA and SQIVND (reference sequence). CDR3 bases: TGTGCCAGTTCCTTTGGGGGGAGCTCCTATAATTCACCCCTCCACTTT. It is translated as CASSFGGSSYNSPLHF.

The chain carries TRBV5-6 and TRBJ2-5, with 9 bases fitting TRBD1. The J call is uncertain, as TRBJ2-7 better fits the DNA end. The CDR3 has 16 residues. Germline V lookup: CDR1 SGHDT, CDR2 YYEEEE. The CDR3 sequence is CASSLGTGWRGYEQYF. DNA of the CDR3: TGTGCCAGCAGCTTAGGGACAGGGTGGCGCGGCTACGAGCAGTACTTC.

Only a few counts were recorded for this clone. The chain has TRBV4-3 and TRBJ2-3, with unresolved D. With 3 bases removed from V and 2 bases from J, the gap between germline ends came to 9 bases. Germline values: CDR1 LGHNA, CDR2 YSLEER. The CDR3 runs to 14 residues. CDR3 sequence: CASSQSLNTDTQYF. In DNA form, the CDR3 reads TGCGCCAGCAGCCAGTCTCTAAACACAGATACGCAGTATTTT.

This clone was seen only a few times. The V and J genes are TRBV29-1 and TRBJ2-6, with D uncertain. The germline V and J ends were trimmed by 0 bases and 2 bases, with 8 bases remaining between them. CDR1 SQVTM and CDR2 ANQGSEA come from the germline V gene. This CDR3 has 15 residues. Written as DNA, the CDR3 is TGCAGCGTTGAAGAAGCAAGGGCTGGGGCCAACGTCCTGACTTTC. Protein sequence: CSVEEARAGANVLTF.

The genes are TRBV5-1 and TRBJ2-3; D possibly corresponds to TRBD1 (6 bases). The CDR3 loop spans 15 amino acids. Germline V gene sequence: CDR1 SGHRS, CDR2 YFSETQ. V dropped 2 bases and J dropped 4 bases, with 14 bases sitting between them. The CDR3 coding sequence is TGCGCCAGCAGCTTAGTAATACAGGGCGCAGATACGCAGTATTTT. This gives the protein CASSLVIQGADTQYF.

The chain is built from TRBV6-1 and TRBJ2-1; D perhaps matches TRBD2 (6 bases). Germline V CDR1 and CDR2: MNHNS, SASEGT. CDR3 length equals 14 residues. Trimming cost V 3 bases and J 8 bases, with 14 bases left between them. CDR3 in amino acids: CASSDGGVGDEQFF. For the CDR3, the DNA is TGTGCCAGCAGTGATGGAGGGGTAGGGGATGAGCAGTTCTTC.

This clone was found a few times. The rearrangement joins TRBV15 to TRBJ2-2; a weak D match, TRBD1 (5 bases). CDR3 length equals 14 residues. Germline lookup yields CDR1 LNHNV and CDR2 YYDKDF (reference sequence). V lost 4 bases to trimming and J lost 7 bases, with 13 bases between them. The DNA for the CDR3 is TGTGCCACCAGCATTCTAGAAAGGGGCGGGGAGCTGTTTTTT. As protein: CATSILERGGELFF.

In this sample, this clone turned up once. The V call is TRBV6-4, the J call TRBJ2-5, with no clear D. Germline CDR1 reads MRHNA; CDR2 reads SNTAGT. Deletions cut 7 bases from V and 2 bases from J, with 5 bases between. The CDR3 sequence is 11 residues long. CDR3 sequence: CASNSQETQYF. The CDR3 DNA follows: TGTGCCAGCAACTCACAAGAGACCCAGTACTTC.

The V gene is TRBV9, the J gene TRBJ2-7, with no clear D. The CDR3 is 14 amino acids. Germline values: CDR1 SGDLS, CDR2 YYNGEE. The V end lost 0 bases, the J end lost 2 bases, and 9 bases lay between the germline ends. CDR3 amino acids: CASSVDLTTYEQYF. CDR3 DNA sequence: TGTGCCAGCAGCGTAGATCTCACGACCTACGAGCAGTACTTC.

The CDR3 loop is CASSGGPSVPPDTQYF. The CDR3 DNA is TGTGCCAGCAGTGGGGGACCTTCCGTCCCCCCAGATACGCAGTATTTT. The chain joins TRBV27 to TRBJ2-3; D tentatively reads TRBD1 or TRBD2 (5 bases each). This CDR3 has 16 amino acids. V lost 5 bases and J lost 4, with 19 bases in between. Germline CDR1 reads MNHEY; CDR2 reads SMNVEV (reference sequence).